This T cell receptor (beta chain) was retrieved from a study of T cell changes during pregnancy in multiple sclerosis. The CDR3 is 14 residues long. Deletions cut 5 bases from V and 0 bases from J, with 8 bases between. Germline-derived CDR1 and CDR2 are SGHVS and FQNEAQ. TCRdb keeps only in-frame clones here, not all; method: immunoSEQ multiplex PCR. This table holds 60,000 or so clones, more than 85% found once. V and J are TRBV7-8 and TRBJ2-1; D not resolved. This TCR was recovered from a female donor with multiple sclerosis, enrolled in a pregnancy study. The sample in question was peripheral blood, obtained in the first trimester of pregnancy. The CDR3 region is CASSKESSYNEQFF. The DNA for the CDR3 is TGTGCCAGCAGCAAGGAGAGCTCCTACAATGAGCAGTTCTTC.